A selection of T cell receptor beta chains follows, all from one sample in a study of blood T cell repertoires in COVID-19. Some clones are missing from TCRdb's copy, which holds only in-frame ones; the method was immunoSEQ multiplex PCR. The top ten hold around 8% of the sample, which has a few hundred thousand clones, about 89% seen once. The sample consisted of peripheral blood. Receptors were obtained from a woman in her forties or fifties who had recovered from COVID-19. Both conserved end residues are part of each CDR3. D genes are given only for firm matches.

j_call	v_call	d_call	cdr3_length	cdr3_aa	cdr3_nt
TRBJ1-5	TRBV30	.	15	CAWSALEGGNQPQHF	TGTGCCTGGAGTGCCCTGGAAGGAGGCAATCAGCCCCAGCATTTT
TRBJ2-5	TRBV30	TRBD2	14	CAWTIGLAGETQYF	TGTGCCTGGACCATAGGACTAGCGGGGGAGACCCAGTACTTC
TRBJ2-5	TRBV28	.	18	CASSRQWFRGRFEETQYF	TGTGCCAGCAGCCGTCAGTGGTTTAGGGGTAGGTTCGAAGAGACCCAGTACTTC
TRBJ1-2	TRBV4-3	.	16	CASSQESSGSVYGYTF	TGCGCCAGCAGCCAAGAAAGCTCAGGGTCCGTCTATGGCTACACCTTC
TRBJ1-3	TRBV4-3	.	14	CASSQAVSGNTIYF	TGCGCCAGCAGCCAAGCAGTCTCTGGAAACACCATATATTTT
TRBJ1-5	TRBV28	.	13	CASSWGENQPQHF	TGTGCCAGCAGCTGGGGGGAGAATCAGCCCCAGCATTTT
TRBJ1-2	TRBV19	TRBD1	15	CASTLGTGGAGGYTF	TGTGCCAGTACCCTGGGGACAGGGGGCGCCGGTGGCTACACCTTC
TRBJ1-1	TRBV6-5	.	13	CASSSAANTEAFF	TGTGCCAGCAGTTCGGCGGCGAACACTGAAGCTTTCTTT
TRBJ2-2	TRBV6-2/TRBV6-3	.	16	CASSYAALATGGELFF	TGTGCCAGCAGTTACGCCGCCCTCGCCACGGGCGGGGAGCTGTTTTTT
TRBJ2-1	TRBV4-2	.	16	CASSQQSQAGSNEQFF	TGTGCCAGCAGCCAGCAGAGCCAGGCAGGGTCGAATGAGCAGTTCTTC
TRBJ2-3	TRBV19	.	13	CASSWTSTDTQYF	TGTGCCAGTAGCTGGACTAGCACAGATACGCAGTATTTT